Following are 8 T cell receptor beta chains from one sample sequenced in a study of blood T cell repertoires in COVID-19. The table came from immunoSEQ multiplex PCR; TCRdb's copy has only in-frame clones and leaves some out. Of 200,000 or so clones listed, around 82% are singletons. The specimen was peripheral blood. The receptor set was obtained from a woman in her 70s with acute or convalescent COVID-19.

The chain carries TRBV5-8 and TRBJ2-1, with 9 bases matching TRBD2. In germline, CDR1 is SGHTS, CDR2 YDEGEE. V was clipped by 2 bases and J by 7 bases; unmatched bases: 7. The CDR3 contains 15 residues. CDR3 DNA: TGTGCCAGCAGCTTAGGTAGCGGGAGTACGAATGAGCAGTTCTTC. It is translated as CASSLGSGSTNEQFF.

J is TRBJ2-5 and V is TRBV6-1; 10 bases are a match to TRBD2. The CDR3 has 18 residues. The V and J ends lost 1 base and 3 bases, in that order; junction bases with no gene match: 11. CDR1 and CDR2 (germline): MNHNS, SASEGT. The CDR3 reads CASSEGRRSGRAEETQYF. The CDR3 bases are TGTGCCAGCAGTGAAGGAAGGAGAAGCGGGAGGGCCGAAGAGACCCAGTACTTC.

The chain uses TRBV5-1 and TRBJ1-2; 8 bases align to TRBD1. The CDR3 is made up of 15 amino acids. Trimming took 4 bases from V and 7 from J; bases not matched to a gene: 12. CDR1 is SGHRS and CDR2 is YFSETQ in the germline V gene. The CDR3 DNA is TGCGCCAGCAGCCCGGACAGGGCTGGACTATCTGGCTACACCTTC. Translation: CASSPDRAGLSGYTF.

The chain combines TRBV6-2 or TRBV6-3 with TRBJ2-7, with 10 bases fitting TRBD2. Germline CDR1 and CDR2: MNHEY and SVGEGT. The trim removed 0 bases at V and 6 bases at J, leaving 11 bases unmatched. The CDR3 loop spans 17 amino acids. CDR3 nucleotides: TGTGCCAGCAGTTACTCGCCTCAGAGCGGGAGGGCCCTCGAGCAGTACTTC. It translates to CASSYSPQSGRALEQYF.

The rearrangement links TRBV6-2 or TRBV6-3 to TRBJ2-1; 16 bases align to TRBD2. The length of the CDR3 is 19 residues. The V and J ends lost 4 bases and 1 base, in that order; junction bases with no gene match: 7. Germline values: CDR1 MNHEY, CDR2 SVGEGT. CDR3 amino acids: CASSSPGLAGGASYNEQFF. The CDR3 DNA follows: TGTGCCAGCAGTTCTCCGGGACTAGCGGGAGGGGCATCCTACAATGAGCAGTTCTTC.

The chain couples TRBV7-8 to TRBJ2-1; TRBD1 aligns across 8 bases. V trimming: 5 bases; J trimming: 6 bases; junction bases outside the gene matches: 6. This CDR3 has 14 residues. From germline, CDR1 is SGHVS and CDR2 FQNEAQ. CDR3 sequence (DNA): TGTGCCAGCAGCGCCCCCGGGACAGGCAATGAGCAGTTCTTC. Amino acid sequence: CASSAPGTGNEQFF.

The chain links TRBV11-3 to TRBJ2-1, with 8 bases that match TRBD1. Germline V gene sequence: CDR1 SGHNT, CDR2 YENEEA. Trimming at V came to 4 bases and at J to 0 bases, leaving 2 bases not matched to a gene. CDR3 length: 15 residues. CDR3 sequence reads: CASSSGTGSYNEQFF. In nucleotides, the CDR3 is TGTGCCAGCAGCTCCGGGACAGGCTCCTACAATGAGCAGTTCTTC.

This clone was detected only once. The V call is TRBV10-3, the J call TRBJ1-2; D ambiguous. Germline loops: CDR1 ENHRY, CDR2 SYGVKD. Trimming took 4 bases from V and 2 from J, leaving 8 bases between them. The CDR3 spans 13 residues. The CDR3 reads CAISGGRNYGYTF. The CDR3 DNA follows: TGTGCCATCAGTGGAGGCCGAAACTATGGCTACACCTTC.